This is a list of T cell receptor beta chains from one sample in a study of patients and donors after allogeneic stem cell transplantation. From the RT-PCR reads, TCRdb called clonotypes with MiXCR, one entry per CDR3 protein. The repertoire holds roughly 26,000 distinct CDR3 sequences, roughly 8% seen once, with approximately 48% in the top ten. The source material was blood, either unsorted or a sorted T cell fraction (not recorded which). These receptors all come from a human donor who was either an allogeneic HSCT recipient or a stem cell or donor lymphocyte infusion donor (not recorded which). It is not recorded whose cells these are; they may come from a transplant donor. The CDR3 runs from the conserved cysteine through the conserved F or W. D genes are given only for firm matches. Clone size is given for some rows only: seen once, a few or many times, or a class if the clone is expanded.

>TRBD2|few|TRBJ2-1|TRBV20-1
TGCAGTGCAATCCGGGGGGGGTCCTACAATGAGCAGTTCTTC
CSAIRGGSYNEQFF
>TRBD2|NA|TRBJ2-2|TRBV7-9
TGTGCCAGCAGCCTCGCTAGCGGGAACACCGGGGAGCTGTTTTTT
CASSLASGNTGELFF
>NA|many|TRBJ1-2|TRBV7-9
TGTGCCAGCAGCTTAACACAGGGATCCTATGGCTACACCTTC
CASSLTQGSYGYTF
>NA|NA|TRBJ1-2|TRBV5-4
TGTGTCAGCAGCTTGCCGGATTCTAACTATGGCTACACCTTC
CVSSLPDSNYGYTF
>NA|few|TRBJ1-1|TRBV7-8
TGTGCCAGCAGCAGGACAGAGATCACTGAAGCTTTCTTT
CASSRTEITEAFF
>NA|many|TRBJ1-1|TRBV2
TGTGCCAGCAGTGAATCTCCAGGGTACACTGAAGCTTTCTTT
CASSESPGYTEAFF
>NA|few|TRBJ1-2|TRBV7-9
TGTGCCAGCAGCTTAGAGGAGGGCTATGGCTACACCTTC
CASSLEEGYGYTF
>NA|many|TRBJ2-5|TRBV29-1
TGCAGCGCCCAGATAGGCCAAGAGACCCAGTACTTC
CSAQIGQETQYF
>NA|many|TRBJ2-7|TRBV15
TGTGCCACCAGCAGAGAACTATTTGGGGACTACGAGCAGTACTTC
CATSRELFGDYEQYF
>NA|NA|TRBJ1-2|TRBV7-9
TGTGCCAGCAGCTTAGGGCAGCGGGGGGCGAACACCTTC
CASSLGQRGANTF
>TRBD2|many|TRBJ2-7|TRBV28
TGTGCCAGCAGTTCCCCGGGTTGGGCTAGCGGACCCTACGAGCAGTACTTC
CASSSPGWASGPYEQYF
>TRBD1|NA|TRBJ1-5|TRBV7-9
TGTGCCAGCAGCCCCCAGGGGGCGTTCAATCAGCCCCAGCATTTT
CASSPQGAFNQPQHF
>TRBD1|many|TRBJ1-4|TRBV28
TGTGCCAGCAGTTTTTCTCCGGACAGGGAGGGTGAAAAACTGTTTTTT
CASSFSPDREGEKLFF
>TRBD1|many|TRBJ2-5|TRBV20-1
TGCAGTGCTAGAAGACCCCAGGGGGAAGAAGAGACCCAGTACTTC
CSARRPQGEEETQYF
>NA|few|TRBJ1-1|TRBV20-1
TGCAGTGCTAGTAGGGGTTACATGTACACTGAAGCTTTCTTT
CSASRGYMYTEAFF
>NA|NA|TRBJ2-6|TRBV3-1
TGTGCCAGCAGCCAAGGACGGGGCACCCACTCTGGGGCCAACGTCCTGACTTTC
CASSQGRGTHSGANVLTF
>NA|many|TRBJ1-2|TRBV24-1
TGTGCCACCAGTAAAGAGGGTTGGGGCTACACCTTC
CATSKEGWGYTF
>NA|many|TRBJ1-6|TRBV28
TGTGCCAGCAGTTCCGGGAATTCACCCCTCCACTTT
CASSSGNSPLHF
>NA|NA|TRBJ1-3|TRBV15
TGTGCCACCAGCAGAGATCCCCAGGGGACTGGAAACACCATATATTTT
CATSRDPQGTGNTIYF
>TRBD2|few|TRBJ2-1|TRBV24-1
TGTGCCACCAGTGATCCCGGGACTAGCGGGAGCTCCTACAATGAGCAGTTCTTC
CATSDPGTSGSSYNEQFF
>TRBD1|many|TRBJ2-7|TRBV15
TGTGCCACCAGCAGAGGGGGACAGAGCTCCTACGAGCAGTACTTC
CATSRGGQSSYEQYF